The rows below give T cell receptor beta chains drawn from one sample of a study of T-cell memory formation after mild COVID-19. TCRdb reprocessed the 5' RACE reads with MiXCR, giving one entry per CDR3 protein. The sample lists around 320,000 distinct CDR3 sequences, around 27% seen once, with roughly 14% in the top ten. Source material: PBMCs or a T cell subset sorted from them (not recorded which). The origin of the receptors is an adult woman who had mild COVID-19 (a few samples of this study predate the infection). Cell type and time point are not known. CDR3s include the opening cysteine and the closing phenylalanine or tryptophan. Each record gives: J gene, clone size, D gene, V gene, CDR3 protein, CDR3 DNA. The D gene is left open where the match is weak. Rows give clone size only sometimes, using once, few, many, or a class for an expanded clone.

>TRBJ2-3|-|-|TRBV19
CASSSRDTDTQYF
TGTGCCAGTAGTTCGAGGGACACAGATACGCAGTATTTT
>TRBJ1-2|once|-|TRBV29-1
CSVVRTSYGYTF
TGCAGCGTTGTACGTACTAGCTATGGCTACACCTTC
>TRBJ2-2|-|-|TRBV19
CASSIRPGGELFF
TGTGCCAGTAGTATCCGGCCGGGCGGGGAGCTGTTTTTT
>TRBJ1-1|many|-|TRBV5-1
CASSPPLGQGTEAFF
TGCGCCAGCAGCCCCCCCCTGGGGCAGGGCACTGAAGCTTTCTTT
>TRBJ1-2|few|-|TRBV12-3/TRBV12-4
CASSLGRGYGYTF
TGTGCCAGCAGTTTGGGCAGGGGCTATGGCTACACCTTC
>TRBJ1-2|once|TRBD1|TRBV7-2
CASSPRTGGGPYGYTF
TGTGCCAGCAGCCCTCGGACAGGTGGGGGCCCTTATGGCTACACCTTC
>TRBJ2-1|few|-|TRBV12-3/TRBV12-4
CASTVSLFNEQFF
TGTGCCAGCACCGTAAGTCTTTTCAATGAGCAGTTCTTC
>TRBJ2-5|few|-|TRBV7-2
CASSLAGRHETQYF
TGTGCCAGCAGCTTAGCGGGACGTCACGAGACCCAGTACTTC
>TRBJ2-4|-|-|TRBV18
CASSPDLAKNIQYF
TGTGCCAGCTCACCCGACTTAGCCAAAAACATTCAGTACTTC
>TRBJ2-7|-|-|TRBV9
CASSPSLVDEQYF
TGTGCCAGCAGCCCCTCACTAGTGGACGAGCAGTACTTC
>TRBJ2-5|-|-|TRBV6-1
CASSEAGGAETQYF
TGTGCCAGCAGTGAGGCAGGGGGGGCGGAGACCCAGTACTTC
>TRBJ2-3|-|TRBD1|TRBV10-3
CAVQKGADTQYF
TGTGCCGTACAAAAGGGGGCTGATACGCAGTATTTT
>TRBJ2-7|-|-|TRBV18
CASSPPGIPPEQYF
TGTGCCAGCTCACCCCCGGGAATACCACCCGAGCAGTACTTC
>TRBJ1-6|few|TRBD1|TRBV3-1
CASSELGQGGSPLHF
TGTGCCAGCAGCGAGCTTGGACAGGGCGGTTCACCCCTCCACTTT
>TRBJ1-2|-|-|TRBV24-1
CATSAVPDSNYGYTF
TGTGCCACCAGTGCGGTCCCCGACAGTAACTATGGCTACACCTTC
>TRBJ2-5|-|TRBD1|TRBV24-1
CATSVTGVGETQYF
TGTGCCACCAGTGTTACAGGGGTTGGAGAGACCCAGTACTTC
>TRBJ1-2|-|-|TRBV20-1
CSASSPEDYGYTF
TGCAGTGCTAGTAGCCCGGAGGACTATGGCTACACCTTC
>TRBJ2-7|-|-|TRBV11-3
CASSPTAGSIHEQYF
TGTGCCAGCAGCCCGACGGCTGGTAGTATCCACGAGCAGTACTTC
>TRBJ2-3|-|TRBD1|TRBV5-1
CASSPTLTGGFLGGRSTDTQYF
TGCGCCAGCAGCCCGACTCTGACAGGGGGCTTCCTAGGTGGGAGGAGCACAGATACGCAGTATTTT
>TRBJ1-6|once|TRBD1|TRBV27
CASSHRTGSGNSPLHF
TGTGCCAGCAGCCACCGGACAGGGTCGGGTAATTCACCCCTCCACTTT
>TRBJ2-3|-|-|TRBV12-5
CASGLGGPDTQYF
TGTGCTAGTGGTTTGGGCGGGCCAGATACGCAGTATTTT
>TRBJ1-2|-|-|TRBV7-3
CASSSPTRQTRGRSVFGYTF
TGTGCCAGCAGCTCACCCACGCGACAGACGCGAGGGAGGTCGGTATTTGGCTACACCTTC
>TRBJ2-2|-|TRBD1|TRBV7-6
CASSLAGTGVTGELFF
TGTGCCAGCAGCTTAGCCGGGACAGGGGTCACCGGGGAGCTGTTTTTT
>TRBJ2-1|few|TRBD2|TRBV20-1
CSAKPLRTLADNEQFF
TGCAGTGCTAAACCCCTTCGGACCCTAGCGGACAATGAGCAGTTCTTC
>TRBJ2-1|many|-|TRBV5-1
CASTERATYNEQFF
TGCGCCAGCACCGAGCGGGCAACTTACAATGAGCAGTTCTTC
>TRBJ1-4|-|TRBD1|TRBV9
CASSPEGQGREKLFF
TGTGCCAGCAGCCCTGAGGGACAGGGAAGGGAAAAACTGTTTTTT
>TRBJ1-5|many|TRBD1|TRBV12-3/TRBV12-4
CATARGGNQPQHF
TGTGCCACCGCCAGGGGGGGCAATCAGCCCCAGCATTTT
>TRBJ1-3|-|TRBD1|TRBV20-1
CSARDRTGHSGNTIYF
TGCAGTGCTAGAGATCGGACAGGCCACTCTGGAAACACCATATATTTT
>TRBJ2-7|few|-|TRBV19
CASSVETTSYEQYF
TGTGCCAGTAGTGTCGAGACTACCAGCTACGAGCAGTACTTC
>TRBJ2-7|few|-|TRBV30
CAWKNKNSYEQYF
TGTGCCTGGAAGAATAAGAACTCCTACGAGCAGTACTTC
>TRBJ2-1|-|-|TRBV9
CASSAPDRYNEQFF
TGTGCCAGCAGCGCCCCAGACAGGTACAATGAGCAGTTCTTC
>TRBJ2-5|few|-|TRBV12-3/TRBV12-4
CASTLTSMETQYF
TGTGCCAGCACCCTGACTAGTATGGAGACCCAGTACTTC
>TRBJ1-1|-|TRBD1|TRBV4-3
CASSATTGVTEAFF
TGCGCCAGCAGTGCAACGACAGGGGTCACTGAAGCTTTCTTT